This note documents a single T cell receptor (beta chain) sequence. Sequence at one end of the junction differs from germline and may be a read error. Followed over time, Seattle patients had been enrolled while infection was active. Per the original data handling: Estimation of nucleated cell counts relied on the amplification of reference gene primers. Clones were sequenced by immunoSEQ multiplex PCR, and TCRdb holds only the in-frame ones, with some missing. V and J calls and clone size are those listed in that table; D and trimming were worked out from the DNA. The sample shows some 300,000 clones, just under 90% of them seen only once. The source of the sample is a study of blood T cell repertoires in COVID-19. Study at large: Both acute and convalescent COVID-19 samples were obtained from the United States, Italy and Spain. PBMCs, B-cell-depleted T cells, or T cells were the source of the cDNA or gDNA that made up the material.

Germline CDR1 SGHTA, CDR2 FQGNSA. This CDR3 is 13 amino acids long. This sequence joins TRBV7-2 and TRBJ1-5, with 7 bases aligning to TRBD1. The sample comprised peripheral blood. The TCR comes from a woman between 50 and 59 years old with COVID-19, enrolled during active disease. Here the CDR3 reads CAGSNRGSWPQHF. Here the CDR3 DNA reads TGTGCCGGCAGCAACAGGGGCTCTTGGCCCCAGCATTTT.